These 19 T cell receptor beta chains were sequenced from one sample in a study of cytomegalovirus exposure and HLA in healthy donors. Measured with immunoSEQ multiplex PCR; TCRdb has only the in-frame clones, and not every one. The sample includes roughly 150,000 clones, 70% to 85% of them seen just once. The material sequenced was PBMCs. All receptors come from a man aged 25 to 40 in good health and CMV-seropositive.

CDR3 DNA: TGTGCCAGCAGCGTAGCAGGGGGGCCGGCTAAAAACATTCAGTACTTC. Its protein product is CASSVAGGPAKNIQYF. The chain has TRBV9 and TRBJ2-4, with a possible D match to TRBD1 (7 bases). The CDR3 runs 16 residues. V was trimmed by 0 bases and J by 4 bases, leaving 14 bases between them. Germline CDR1 and CDR2: SGDLS and YYNGEE. Full variable domain (missing parts from reference TRBV9 and TRBJ2-4): DSGVTQTPKHLITATGQRVTLRCSPRSGDLSVYWYQQSLDQGLQFLIQYYNGEERAKGNILERFSAQQFPDLHSELNLSSLELGDSALYFCASSVAGGPAKNIQYFGAGTRLSVL.

The rearrangement links TRBV6-5 to TRBJ1-5; TRBD1 matches at 7 bases. Germline CDR1 and CDR2: MNHEY and SVGAGI. V lost 6 bases, J lost 5 bases, and 4 bases stayed unmatched. There are 13 residues in the CDR3. CDR3 region: CASSPDRDQPQHF. CDR3 DNA sequence: TGTGCCAGCAGCCCCGACAGGGATCAGCCCCAGCATTTT.

The chain employs TRBV11-1 and TRBJ2-7; D is uncertain. The CDR3 runs to 14 residues. V lost 1 base, J lost 5 bases, and 12 bases lay in between. The germline V gene encodes CDR1 SGHAT and CDR2 FQDESV (reference sequence). The CDR3 protein is CASSLGMSGDEQYF. The CDR3, as DNA: TGTGCCAGCAGCTTAGGAATGAGTGGTGACGAGCAGTACTTC.

The gene calls are TRBV6-5 and TRBJ2-1; perhaps TRBD2 as D (6 bases). V was shortened by 7 bases and J by 7 bases, with 14 bases between the two germline ends. CDR3 length equals 13 residues. Germline V CDR1 and CDR2: MNHEY, SVGAGI. The CDR3 protein is CASTTGVWNEQFF. CDR3 in DNA: TGTGCCAGCACGACGGGAGTCTGGAATGAGCAGTTCTTC.

The chain joins TRBV19 to TRBJ2-7, with unresolved D. The V gene's germline CDR1 is LNHDA and CDR2 SQIVND (reference sequence). The CDR3 covers 15 residues. With 3 bases removed from V and 0 bases from J, the gap between germline ends came to 12 bases. This CDR3 is CASSIVGLSSYEQYF. CDR3 sequence (DNA): TGTGCCAGTAGTATCGTGGGCCTGAGCTCCTACGAGCAGTACTTC. Filled out from reference TRBV19 and TRBJ2-7, the complete variable domain reads DGGITQSPKYLFRKEGQNVTLSCEQNLNHDAMYWYRQDPGQGLRLIYYSQIVNDFQKGDIAEGYSVSREKKESFPLTVTSAQKNPTAFYLCASSIVGLSSYEQYFGPGTRLTVT.

This sequence joins TRBV5-1 and TRBJ1-1, with TRBD1 as a possible D gene (6 bases). V lost 2 bases to trimming and J lost 5 bases, with 10 bases between them. The CDR3 is 13 amino acids. CDR1 SGHRS and CDR2 YFSETQ come from the germline V gene. For the CDR3, the DNA is TGCGCCAGCAGCTTCCGGCAGGGGACTGAAGCTTTCTTT. Translation gives CASSFRQGTEAFF.

The chain recombines TRBV2 with TRBJ2-7, with D possibly TRBD1 on 6 matching bases. V was clipped by 6 bases and J by 0 bases, with 9 bases between them. The length of the CDR3 is 13 residues. Per the germline V gene, CDR1 is SNHLY and CDR2 is FYNNEI. DNA of the CDR3: TGTGCCAGCAGGGACAGTGTCTCCTACGAGCAGTACTTC. It is translated as CASRDSVSYEQYF.

V is TRBV5-1 and J is TRBJ1-3, with a tentative D call TRBD1 (6 bases). The CDR3 totals 18 residues. The germline V gene has CDR1 SGHRS and CDR2 YFSETQ. The V and J ends lost 4 bases and 2 bases respectively, with 22 bases between them. The CDR3 reads CASSATSSRGSPGNTIYF. DNA of the CDR3: TGCGCCAGCAGCGCTACCTCCTCCAGGGGTAGCCCTGGAAACACCATATATTTT.

This sequence joins TRBV7-8 and TRBJ2-5; D is uncertain. This CDR3 is built from 12 residues. V dropped 3 bases and J dropped 10 bases, with 12 bases sitting between them. The V gene's germline CDR1 is SGHVS and CDR2 FQNEAQ. CDR3 in amino acids: CASSLVVQDQYF. The CDR3 region has the DNA TGTGCCAGCAGCTTGGTAGTCCAGGACCAGTACTTC.

J is TRBJ2-1 and V is TRBV11-3; D unresolved. Trimming cost V 4 bases and J 0 bases, with 13 bases left between them. CDR3 length: 16 amino acids. Germline values: CDR1 SGHNT, CDR2 YENEEA. CDR3 loop: CASSSRLKSSYNEQFF. The CDR3 nucleotides are TGTGCCAGCAGCTCAAGACTCAAGAGCTCCTACAATGAGCAGTTCTTC.

The table lists this clone with a count of one. The rearrangement uses TRBV9 and TRBJ2-5, with D possibly TRBD2 on 5 matching bases. CDR1 SGDLS and CDR2 YYNGEE come from the germline V gene. This CDR3 region has 13 residues. V lost 5 bases and J lost 3, with 11 bases in between. CDR3 sequence: CASSKLAEETQYF. CDR3 sequence (DNA): TGTGCCAGCAGTAAGCTAGCAGAAGAGACCCAGTACTTC.

The rearrangement joins TRBV7-2 to TRBJ2-7; TRBD1 matches 9 bases. J gave up 4 bases and V 5 bases, and 6 bases lay outside the gene matches. The CDR3 contains 14 residues. Germline CDR1 SGHTA, CDR2 FQGNSA. The chain's CDR3 is CASSRDRGVYEQYF. The CDR3 nucleotides are TGTGCCAGCAGCCGTGACAGGGGGGTATACGAGCAGTACTTC.

The chain couples TRBV11-2 to TRBJ2-2; the match to TRBD2 covers 10 bases. The V and J ends lost 7 bases and 7 bases, in that order; junction bases with no gene match: 9. This CDR3 spans 15 amino acids. Germline lookup yields CDR1 SGHAT and CDR2 FQNNGV. CDR3 sequence: CASNPGLASSGELFF. For the CDR3, the DNA is TGTGCCAGCAACCCGGGACTAGCGTCCAGCGGGGAGCTGTTTTTT.

V is TRBV6-6 and J is TRBJ1-2; weak D call: TRBD1 (5 bases). CDR3 length equals 13 residues. Germline V gives CDR1 MNHNY, CDR2 SVGAGI (reference sequence). Trimming removed 8 bases at V and 6 bases at J, with 16 bases between. The CDR3 coding sequence is TGTGCCAGCCGACGGGGGGGTACTAATGGCTACACCTTC. It yields the protein CASRRGGTNGYTF.

This clone was picked up a small number of times. The chain uses TRBV9 and TRBJ2-3, with 10 bases that match TRBD2. The CDR3 is made up of 16 amino acids. CDR1 SGDLS and CDR2 YYNGEE come from the germline V gene. V lost 3 bases to trimming and J lost 4 bases; unmatched junction nucleotides: 8. Here the CDR3 reads CASSAITSGASDTQYF. The CDR3 coding sequence is TGTGCCAGCAGCGCTATTACTAGCGGGGCGTCAGATACGCAGTATTTT.

This chain joins TRBV29-1 and TRBJ2-3; D is possibly TRBD1 (5 bases). The CDR3 has 13 residues. Trimming stripped 4 bases from V and 0 bases from J, with 8 bases between. CDR1 and CDR2 (germline): SQVTM, ANQGSEA. The CDR3 DNA follows: TGCAGCGTTGGGCAGGGCAGCACAGATACGCAGTATTTT. This codes for CSVGQGSTDTQYF.

V and J are TRBV6-5 and TRBJ2-7; 8 nucleotides agree with TRBD2. Trimming removed 3 bases from V and 4 bases from J; junction bases left unmatched: 8. The germline CDR1 and CDR2 sequences are MNHEY and SVGAGI. This CDR3 region has 15 residues. The CDR3 region is CASSYGLAGAYEQYF. CDR3 sequence (DNA): TGTGCCAGCAGTTATGGGCTAGCGGGTGCTTACGAGCAGTACTTC.

The chain joins TRBV19 to TRBJ1-2; 8 bases match TRBD1. CDR1 and CDR2 from the germline V gene are LNHDA and SQIVND (reference sequence). The CDR3 runs to 14 residues. V was clipped by 4 bases and J by 6 bases; unmatched bases: 7. CDR3 sequence: CASSTRQGLNGYTF. The CDR3 DNA reads as TGTGCCAGTAGTACCCGACAGGGGCTCAATGGCTACACCTTC.

The rearrangement joins TRBV1 to TRBJ1-1. TRBV1 is annotated as a pseudogene. The length of the CDR3 is 17 residues. CDR3 sequence (DNA): TGCACCAGCAGCCACTCGGCGGCAGAAACACCCAACACTGAAGCTTTCTTT. Translation: CTSSHSAAETPNTEAFF.